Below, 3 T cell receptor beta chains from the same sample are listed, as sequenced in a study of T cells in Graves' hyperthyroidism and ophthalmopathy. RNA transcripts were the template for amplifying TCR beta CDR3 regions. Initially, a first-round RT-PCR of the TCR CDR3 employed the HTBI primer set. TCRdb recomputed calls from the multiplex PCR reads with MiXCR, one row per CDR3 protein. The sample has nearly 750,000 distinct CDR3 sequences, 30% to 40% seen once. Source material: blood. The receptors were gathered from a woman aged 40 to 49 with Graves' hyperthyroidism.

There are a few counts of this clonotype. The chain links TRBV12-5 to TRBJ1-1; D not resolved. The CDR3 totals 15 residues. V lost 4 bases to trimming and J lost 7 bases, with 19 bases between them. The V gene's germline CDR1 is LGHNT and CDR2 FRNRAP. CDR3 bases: TGTGCTAGTGGTTCGGGTATACGATTGGCCAGTGAAGCTTTCTTT. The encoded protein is CASGSGIRLASEAFF.

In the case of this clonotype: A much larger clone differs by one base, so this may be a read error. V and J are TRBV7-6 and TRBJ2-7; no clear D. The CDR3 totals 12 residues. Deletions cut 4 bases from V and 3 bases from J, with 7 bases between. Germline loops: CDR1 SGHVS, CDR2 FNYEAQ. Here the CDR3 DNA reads TGTGCCAGCAGCTCCTTAATCTACGAGCAGTACTTC. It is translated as CASSSLIYEQYF.

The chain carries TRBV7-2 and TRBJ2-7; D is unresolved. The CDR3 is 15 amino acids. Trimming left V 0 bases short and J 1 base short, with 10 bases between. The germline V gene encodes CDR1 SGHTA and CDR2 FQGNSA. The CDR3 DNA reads TGTGCCAGCAGCTTAGCGCCTGTTACGTCCTACGAGCAGTACTTC. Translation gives CASSLAPVTSYEQYF.